This entry concerns a single T cell receptor (beta chain). The data belong to a study of radiation and T cells in renal cell carcinoma. Overall study context: Nephrectomy followed 15 Gy stereotactic body radiation by 4 weeks.

TCRdb's copy holds only in-frame clones and misses some; the assay was immunoSEQ multiplex PCR. The table shows some 120,000 clones, with roughly four fifths occurring only once. The time point here: blood 2 weeks post-SBRT. Described treatment: 15 Gy SBRT to primary tumor, nephrectomy 4 weeks later. Germline V lookup: CDR1 SGHTA, CDR2 FQGNSA. V dropped 1 base and J dropped 3 bases, with 13 bases sitting between them. The CDR3 runs to 16 residues. The chain employs TRBV7-2 and TRBJ1-3; D is unresolved. This sequence was found in a man aged 50 to 60 with renal cell carcinoma. Here the sequenced sample was blood, taken from a patient whose treatment included radiotherapy and nephrectomy. The CDR3 region is CASSLGAPLGGNTIYF. The DNA for the CDR3 is TGTGCCAGCAGCTTAGGGGCTCCACTGGGTGGAAACACCATATATTTT.